Listed here are 5 T cell receptor beta chains from one sample, sequenced in a study of early T cells in non-severe SARS-CoV-2 infection. TCRdb itself ran the 5' RACE reads through MiXCR, one entry per CDR3 protein. The sample yields 55,000 to 75,000 distinct CDR3 sequences, under 10% seen once. The sequenced sample consisted of whole blood. These receptors were obtained from an adult who was a healthcare worker with PCR-confirmed SARS-CoV-2 infection or an uninfected control (not recorded which).

There are many counts of this clonotype. The rearrangement uses TRBV27 and TRBJ2-3; D gene uncertain. V lost 2 bases and J lost 6, with 12 bases in between. Germline CDR1 is MNHEY and CDR2 is SMNVEV (reference sequence). The CDR3 contains 14 residues. For the CDR3, the DNA is TGTGCCAGCAGTTTAGTGGGGTTGGAGGATACGCAGTATTTT. Its translation is CASSLVGLEDTQYF.

This clonotype appeared many times. The chain couples TRBV28 to TRBJ2-7; TRBD2 is a possible D gene (6 bases). Germline CDR1 and CDR2: MDHEN and SYDVKM. Trimming took off 7 bases at V and 4 bases at J, with 14 bases between the two ends. The CDR3 is 13 amino acids. The CDR3 sequence: CASMKGGVYEQYF. As DNA, the CDR3 is TGTGCCAGCATGAAGGGCGGGGTATACGAGCAGTACTTC. The full variable domain, completed using reference TRBV28 and TRBJ2-7, is DVKVTQSSRYLVKRTGEKVFLECVQDMDHENMFWYRQDPGLGLRLIYFSYDVKMKEKGDIPEGYSVSREKKERFSLILESASTNQTSMYLCASMKGGVYEQYFGPGTRLTVT.

This clonotype has only a few counts. The V call is TRBV7-8, the J call TRBJ1-6; 7 bases fit TRBD1. The J segment lost 7 bases and the V segment lost 0 bases, leaving 6 bases of the junction unmatched. The CDR3 totals 16 residues. CDR1 and CDR2 from the germline V gene are SGHVS and FQNEAQ. The CDR3 DNA reads TGTGCCAGCAGCTTAGCGGCACAGGGGACGAATTCACCCCTCCACTTT. Translation: CASSLAAQGTNSPLHF.

This clonotype was observed a few times. The V gene is TRBV5-1, the J gene TRBJ2-2; D unresolved. The CDR3 contains 14 residues. In germline, CDR1 is SGHRS, CDR2 YFSETQ. Trimming stripped 3 bases from V and 5 bases from J, with 11 bases between. The CDR3 nucleotides are TGCGCCAGCAGCTCGCCACTGATAACCGGGGAGCTGTTTTTT. Translation: CASSSPLITGELFF.

The CDR3 loop reads CATTGNDLTGLVTDTQYF. The CDR3 bases are TGTGCCACCACAGGCAATGATCTAACAGGGCTGGTGACAGATACGCAGTATTTT. The chain combines TRBV13 with TRBJ2-3; tentative D call: TRBD1 (6 bases). This CDR3 spans 18 amino acids. Germline values: CDR1 PRHDT, CDR2 FYEKMQ (reference sequence). V shed 10 bases and J shed 3 bases, with 29 bases lying between them. Full variable domain (missing parts from reference TRBV13 and TRBJ2-3): AAGVIQSPRHLIKEKRETATLKCYPIPRHDTVYWYQQGPGQDPQFLISFYEKMQSDKGSIPDRFSAQQFSDYHSELNMSSLELGDSALYFCATTGNDLTGLVTDTQYFGPGTRLTVL.